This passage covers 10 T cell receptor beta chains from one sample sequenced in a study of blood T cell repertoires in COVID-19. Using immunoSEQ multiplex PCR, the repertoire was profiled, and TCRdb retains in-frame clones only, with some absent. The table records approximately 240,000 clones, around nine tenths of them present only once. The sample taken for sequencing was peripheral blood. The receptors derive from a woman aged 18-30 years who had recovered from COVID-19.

CDR3 region: CASSPDRAGYGYTF. The CDR3 bases are TGTGCCAGCAGCCCGGACAGGGCAGGATATGGCTACACCTTC. The chain employs TRBV5-4 and TRBJ1-2, with 8 bases identical to TRBD1. This CDR3 contains 14 residues. The germline gives CDR1 SGHNT, CDR2 YYREEE (reference sequence). The V and J ends lost 4 bases and 5 bases, in that order; junction bases with no gene match: 7.

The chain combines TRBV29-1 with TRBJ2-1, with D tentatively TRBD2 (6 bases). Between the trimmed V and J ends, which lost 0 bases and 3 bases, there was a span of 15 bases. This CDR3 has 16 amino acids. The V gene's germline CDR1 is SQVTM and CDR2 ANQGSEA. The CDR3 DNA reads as TGCAGCGTTGAAGAAAGTCGTGCGGGGCACTACAATGAGCAGTTCTTC. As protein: CSVEESRAGHYNEQFF.

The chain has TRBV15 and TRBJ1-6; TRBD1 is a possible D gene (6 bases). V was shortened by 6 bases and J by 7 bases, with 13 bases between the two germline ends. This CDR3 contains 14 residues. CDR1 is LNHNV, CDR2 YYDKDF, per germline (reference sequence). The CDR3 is CATSPDRENSPLHF. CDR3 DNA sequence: TGTGCCACCAGTCCGGACAGAGAGAATTCACCCCTCCACTTT.

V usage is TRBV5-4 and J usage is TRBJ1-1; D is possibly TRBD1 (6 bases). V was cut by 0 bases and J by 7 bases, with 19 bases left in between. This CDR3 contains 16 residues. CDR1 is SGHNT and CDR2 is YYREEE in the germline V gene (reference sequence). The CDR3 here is CASSLAGGAAQLEAFF. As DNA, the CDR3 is TGTGCCAGCAGCTTGGCGGGGGGGGCAGCTCAACTTGAAGCTTTCTTT.

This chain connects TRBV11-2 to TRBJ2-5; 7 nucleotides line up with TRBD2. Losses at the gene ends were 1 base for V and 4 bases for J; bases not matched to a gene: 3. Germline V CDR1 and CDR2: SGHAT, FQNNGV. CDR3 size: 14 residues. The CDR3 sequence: CASSLAWGGETQYF. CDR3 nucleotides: TGTGCCAGCAGCTTAGCCTGGGGGGGAGAGACCCAGTACTTC.

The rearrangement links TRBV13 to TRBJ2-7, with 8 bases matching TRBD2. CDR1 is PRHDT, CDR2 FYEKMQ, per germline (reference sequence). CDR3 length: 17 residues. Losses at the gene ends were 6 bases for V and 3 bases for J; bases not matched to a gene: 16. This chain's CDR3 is CASSQSQIAGINYEQYF. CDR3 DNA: TGTGCCAGCAGTCAAAGCCAAATAGCGGGAATTAACTACGAGCAGTACTTC. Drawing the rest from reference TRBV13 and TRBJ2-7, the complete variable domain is AAGVIQSPRHLIKEKRETATLKCYPIPRHDTVYWYQQGPGQDPQFLISFYEKMQSDKGSIPDRFSAQQFSDYHSELNMSSLELGDSALYFCASSQSQIAGINYEQYFGPGTRLTVT.

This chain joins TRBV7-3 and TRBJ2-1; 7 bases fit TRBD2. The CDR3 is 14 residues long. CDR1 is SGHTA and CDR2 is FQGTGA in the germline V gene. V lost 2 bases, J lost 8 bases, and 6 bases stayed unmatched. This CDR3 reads CASSLGTITHEQFF. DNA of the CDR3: TGTGCCAGCAGCTTAGGGACTATTACGCATGAGCAGTTCTTC. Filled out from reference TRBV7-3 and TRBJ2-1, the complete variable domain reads GAGVSQTPSNKVTEKGKYVELRCDPISGHTALYWYRQSLGQGPEFLIYFQGTGAADDSGLPNDRFFAVRPEGSVSTLKIQRTERGDSAVYLCASSLGTITHEQFFGPGTRLTVL.

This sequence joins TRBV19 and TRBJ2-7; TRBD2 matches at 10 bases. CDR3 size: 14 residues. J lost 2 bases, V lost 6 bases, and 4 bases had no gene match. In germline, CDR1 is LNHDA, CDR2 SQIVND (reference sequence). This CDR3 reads CASRLAGNTYEQYF. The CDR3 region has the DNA TGTGCCAGTAGACTAGCGGGAAATACCTACGAGCAGTACTTC. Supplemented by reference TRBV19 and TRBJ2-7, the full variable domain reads DGGITQSPKYLFRKEGQNVTLSCEQNLNHDAMYWYRQDPGQGLRLIYYSQIVNDFQKGDIAEGYSVSREKKESFPLTVTSAQKNPTAFYLCASRLAGNTYEQYFGPGTRLTVT.

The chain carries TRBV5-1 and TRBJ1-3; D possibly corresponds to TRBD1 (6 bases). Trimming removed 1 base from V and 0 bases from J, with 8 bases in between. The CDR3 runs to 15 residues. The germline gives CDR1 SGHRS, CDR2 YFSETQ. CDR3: CASSLQGHSGNTIYF. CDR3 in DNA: TGCGCCAGCAGCTTGCAGGGGCACTCTGGAAACACCATATATTTT.

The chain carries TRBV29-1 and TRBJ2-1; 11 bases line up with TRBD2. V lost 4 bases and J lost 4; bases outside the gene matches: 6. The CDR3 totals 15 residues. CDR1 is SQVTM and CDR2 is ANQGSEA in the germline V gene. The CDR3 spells CSVGGTSGGYNEQFF. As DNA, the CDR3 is TGCAGCGTTGGGGGAACTAGCGGGGGTTACAATGAGCAGTTCTTC.